The rows below give T cell receptor beta chains drawn from one sample of a study of graft-versus-host responses after intestinal transplantation. Profiled with immunoSEQ multiplex PCR; TCRdb holds only in-frame clones, not every one. The table has more than 65,000 clones, under 90% seen once. The antigens of these receptors remain unknown. Sequenced material: unstimulated CD4+ T cells sorted from spleen or lymph node cells, taken before transplant. The origin of the receptors is a human donor who was the organ donor for an intestinal transplant. Both conserved end residues are part of each CDR3. Each record gives: V gene, J gene, CDR3 length, CDR3 protein.

>TRBV9|TRBJ1-1|17
CASSAASIAGQGAEAFF
>TRBV9|TRBJ2-5|15
CASSVNTGGRETQYF
>TRBV5-1|TRBJ2-1|13
CASCQAQNNEQFF
>TRBV11-2|TRBJ2-2|16
CASSPRGGAHTGELFF
>TRBV28|TRBJ1-4|14
CASSPPGQNEKLFF
>TRBV25-1|TRBJ1-3|16
CASRPRGLGVGNTIYF
>TRBV2|TRBJ2-3|14
CASRAGGISDTQYF
>TRBV28|TRBJ2-2|16
CASSFLRGDNTGELFF
>TRBV7-2|TRBJ2-3|15
CASSLAGGSTDTQYF
>TRBV27|TRBJ1-1|15
CASRLSGTPNTEAFF
>TRBV6-1|TRBJ1-4|14
CASSEWGEDEKLFF
>TRBV5-1|TRBJ1-1|16
CASSLVGGAGNTEAFF
>TRBV10-2|TRBJ1-4|13
CASSEVGNEKLFF
>TRBV11-3|TRBJ2-3|17
CASSWDREGISTDTQYF
>TRBV7-9|TRBJ1-4|14
CASSRGGSNEKLFF
>TRBV5-6|TRBJ1-2|16
CASSKTPGQGFYGYTF
>TRBV25-1|TRBJ2-1|13
CASTGKGDTEQFF
>TRBV11-1|TRBJ2-1|13
CASSRDRLNEQFF
>TRBV14|TRBJ1-2|15
CASSQVGGGDYGYTF
>TRBV7-2|TRBJ1-5|15
CASSLMAGGNQPQHF
>TRBV5-6|TRBJ1-3|15
CASSVSGTLGNTIYF
>TRBV5-4|TRBJ2-5|15
CASSLLAGDQETQYF
>TRBV10-3|TRBJ1-1|13
CAISVQGNTEAFF
>TRBV5-1|TRBJ2-2|13
CATTQGNTGELFF
>TRBV7-9|TRBJ2-3|16
CASSLVSGGGTDTQYF
>TRBV28|TRBJ1-6|14
CASSLTAYNSPLHF
>TRBV28|TRBJ2-2|16
CASSLFGGWSTGELFF
>TRBV10-2|TRBJ2-1|15
CASSLRRGTNNEQFF
>TRBV5-6|TRBJ1-6|14
CASNRDSYNSPLHF
>TRBV6-5|TRBJ2-3|16
CASSYRTPDTTDTQYF
>TRBV21-1|TRBJ1-2|14
CASCNIGGNYGYTF
>TRBV4-1|TRBJ1-6|15
CASSQDRGVNSPLHF
>TRBV5-5|TRBJ2-1|15
CASSTQTGSYNEQFF
>TRBV27|TRBJ2-5|17
CASRRLAGGGIQETQYF
>TRBV4-3|TRBJ1-2|16
CASSQGTGTGNYGYTF
>TRBV9|TRBJ1-4|15
CASSVGQGVREKLFF
>TRBV7-3|TRBJ2-5|14
CASSLNPSQETQYF
>TRBV28|TRBJ1-6|12
CASRTGDSPLHF
>TRBV5-1|TRBJ2-1|14
CASRDRGSYNEQFF
>TRBV7-9|TRBJ1-2|14
CASSLGAGWYGYTF
>TRBV11-2|TRBJ2-2|16
CASSLVGGQGAGELFF